This T cell receptor beta chain was sequenced in a study of graft-versus-host responses after intestinal transplantation. The overall study: Recipients had transplants, and these were multivisceral, liver-intestinal, or isolated intestinal.

The length of the CDR3 is 16 residues. The V gene's germline CDR1 is MDHEN and CDR2 SYDVKM. After removal of 4 bases from V and 4 bases from J, the junction contained 10 bases not matched to a gene. Here immunoSEQ multiplex PCR was the method, and the copy in TCRdb shows in-frame clones only, minus some. Of tens of thousands of clones detected, about 91% appear once; the ten largest clones hold roughly 4.5%. This TCR came from a human patient who received an intestinal transplant, so some T cells may come from the graft donor. The J gene is TRBJ2-7, the V gene TRBV28; TRBD2 aligns across 10 bases. The material sequenced was PBMCs, taken 524 days after transplant. The CDR3 bases are TGTGCCAGCAGTTCCGAACTAGCGGGATTGGGGTACGAGCAGTACTTC. Residues: CASSSELAGLGYEQYF.